Detailed here is one T cell receptor (beta chain). Its antigen remains unknown. The CDR3 contains 16 residues. Germline assignment: CDR1 MGHDK and CDR2 SYGVNS. This sample stems from a study of CXCR3-negative and CXCR3-positive naive CD8 T cells. Study-level points and caveats: The study found more hydrophobic TRB CDR3s in CXCR3-positive naive cells than in CXCR3-negative naive cells.

UMI-labeled 5' RACE yielded the TRB cDNA libraries. TCRdb re-analyzed the 5' RACE reads; it lists each CDR3 protein once, without DNA. The sample table includes 150,000 to 180,000 distinct CDR3 sequences. Sequencing was performed on naive CXCR3+ CD8+ T cells from blood. The subset is: CD45RO-CCR7+CD27+CD95- naive CD8+ T cells expressing CXCR3 (TNR3+). This chain joins TRBV25-1 and TRBJ2-1; lacking DNA, the TRBD1 call made by TCRdb goes unchecked. This clonotype was obtained from a human donor in good health. Some clones in this sample may be carry-over from other donors' samples. The CDR3 sequence: CASSEWGGGAGNEQFF.